The 22 T cell receptor beta chains below were found in one sample sequenced in a study of blood T cell repertoires in COVID-19. The assay was immunoSEQ multiplex PCR, and TCRdb's table has in-frame clones only and misses some. The repertoire has approximately 44,000 clones, roughly 92% of them found once; the top ten carry under 0.4%. The sequenced sample consisted of peripheral blood. These receptors all stem from a man aged 45-65 years with COVID-19, enrolled during active disease.

The J gene is TRBJ1-2, the V gene TRBV19; 10 positions match TRBD1. The V segment lost 7 bases and the J segment 3 bases; nucleotides outside the gene matches: 5. The CDR3 has 14 amino acids. Per the germline V gene, CDR1 is LNHDA and CDR2 is SQIVND (reference sequence). The CDR3 here is CASTGTGEYYGYTF. In DNA, the CDR3 is TGTGCCAGTACCGGGACAGGGGAGTACTATGGCTACACCTTC. The variable domain in full, completed from reference TRBV19 and TRBJ1-2, reads DGGITQSPKYLFRKEGQNVTLSCEQNLNHDAMYWYRQDPGQGLRLIYYSQIVNDFQKGDIAEGYSVSREKKESFPLTVTSAQKNPTAFYLCASTGTGEYYGYTFGSGTRLTVV.

The chain uses TRBV19 and TRBJ2-2; the D gene is possibly TRBD2 (6 bases). Germline V gene sequence: CDR1 LNHDA, CDR2 SQIVND (reference sequence). V was trimmed by 5 bases and J by 4 bases, leaving 14 bases between them. CDR3 length equals 15 residues. In nucleotides, the CDR3 is TGTGCCAGTAGTGCCGGGGGAACTCGCACCGGGGAGCTGTTTTTT. Encoded protein: CASSAGGTRTGELFF.

This chain links TRBV7-8 with TRBJ1-1; TRBD1 might be the D (5 bases). The CDR3 has 14 amino acids. Trimming stripped 2 bases from V and 3 bases from J, with 10 bases between. Germline CDR1 is SGHVS and CDR2 is FQNEAQ. Here the CDR3 DNA reads TGTGCCAGCAGCTTATGGGGGGATGACACTGAAGCTTTCTTT. It codes for CASSLWGDDTEAFF.

The chain couples TRBV18 to TRBJ1-2; tentatively, D is TRBD1 (5 bases). The germline CDR1 and CDR2 sequences are KGHSH and LQKENI. Trimming removed 0 bases from V and 4 bases from J, with 9 bases in between. The length of the CDR3 is 14 residues. The CDR3 DNA sequence: TGTGCCAGCTCACCACCGGGGAGGGGCTATGGCTACACCTTC. Translated, it gives CASSPPGRGYGYTF.

The V gene is TRBV6-6, the J gene TRBJ2-1, with 8 bases fitting TRBD1. The CDR3 is made up of 13 amino acids. With V trimmed by 11 bases and J by 4 bases, 7 bases remained unmatched. Germline V lookup: CDR1 MNHNY, CDR2 SVGAGI (reference sequence). CDR3 sequence: CAVQDREYNEQFF. The CDR3 coding sequence is TGTGCCGTACAGGACAGGGAGTACAATGAGCAGTTCTTC.

This chain joins TRBV29-1 and TRBJ1-1; the match to TRBD1 covers 7 bases. The V gene end was trimmed by 6 bases and the J gene end by 4 bases; junction bases not matched to a gene: 5. The CDR3 extends over 12 amino acids. Germline V gene lookup returns CDR1 SQVTM and CDR2 ANQGSEA. CDR3 protein: CSVNRQGTEAFF. The DNA for the CDR3 is TGCAGCGTCAATAGACAGGGCACTGAAGCTTTCTTT.

The DNA for the CDR3 is TGTGCCAGCAGCGCCCGACTCCTCGGCGATGAGCAGTTCTTC. Protein sequence: CASSARLLGDEQFF. This chain links TRBV11-3 with TRBJ2-1, with D uncertain. Trimming shortened V by 5 bases and J by 8 bases, and 16 bases separated the two germline ends. Per germline, CDR1 SGHNT and CDR2 YENEEA. The CDR3 totals 14 residues. The full variable domain, completed using reference TRBV11-3 and TRBJ2-1, is EAGVVQSPRYKIIEKKQPVAFWCNPISGHNTLYWYLQNLGQGPELLIRYENEEAVDDSQLPKDRFSAERLKGVDSTLKIQPAELGDSAVYLCASSARLLGDEQFFGPGTRLTVL.

The rearrangement links TRBV5-1 to TRBJ2-5; D perhaps matches TRBD2 (5 bases). The CDR3 loop spans 14 amino acids. Germline loops: CDR1 SGHRS, CDR2 YFSETQ. The V and J ends lost 5 bases and 3 bases respectively, with 14 bases between them. The CDR3 DNA follows: TGCGCCAGCAGTCCGTGGCGGGCTGAAGAGACCCAGTACTTC. Its protein is CASSPWRAEETQYF.

This rearrangement joins TRBV7-9 to TRBJ2-2; no reliable D call. Trimming removed 5 bases at V and 3 bases at J, with 13 bases between. Germline values: CDR1 SEHNR, CDR2 FQNEAQ (reference sequence). There are 15 residues in the CDR3. For the CDR3, the DNA is TGTGCCAGCAGCATCACATCCGGAGACACCGGGGAGCTGTTTTTT. Translated, it gives CASSITSGDTGELFF. Full variable domain (outside the CDR3, taken from reference TRBV7-9 and TRBJ2-2): DTGVSQNPRHKITKRGQNVTFRCDPISEHNRLYWYRQTLGQGPEFLTYFQNEAQLEKSRLLSDRFSAERPKGSFSTLEIQRTEQGDSAMYLCASSITSGDTGELFFGEGSRLTVL.

The chain couples TRBV11-1 to TRBJ2-5; D perhaps matches TRBD2 (6 bases). Per the germline V gene, CDR1 is SGHAT and CDR2 is FQDESV (reference sequence). The CDR3 runs 15 residues. V shed 5 bases and J shed 5 bases, with 18 bases lying between them. The CDR3 here is CASSPRGGDGETQYF. CDR3 coding DNA: TGTGCCAGCAGCCCCCGGGGCGGGGACGGGGAGACCCAGTACTTC.

This sequence joins TRBV18 and TRBJ2-3; D unclear. V was clipped by 3 bases and J by 5 bases, with 12 bases between them. Germline V gene lookup returns CDR1 KGHSH and CDR2 LQKENI. The CDR3 extends over 14 amino acids. The CDR3 DNA sequence: TGTGCCAGCTCACCGTACACTACGCGAGATACGCAGTATTTT. Amino acids: CASSPYTTRDTQYF.

The chain combines TRBV28 with TRBJ2-7; TRBD1 agrees at 9 bases. V trimming: 7 bases; J trimming: 4 bases; junction bases outside the gene matches: 5. CDR1 is MDHEN and CDR2 is SYDVKM in the germline V gene. The CDR3 contains 13 residues. This CDR3 is CASTTGGPYEQYF. The DNA for the CDR3 is TGTGCCAGCACGACAGGGGGGCCGTACGAGCAGTACTTC.

In nucleotides, the CDR3 is TGTGCCAGCAGTTTCGGGGTTAGGCACAATCAGCCCCAGCATTTT. Its translation: CASSFGVRHNQPQHF. The rearrangement joins TRBV28 to TRBJ1-5; D is unclear. Germline-derived CDR1 and CDR2 are MDHEN and SYDVKM. With 3 bases removed from V and 3 bases from J, the gap between germline ends came to 12 bases. CDR3 length equals 15 residues.

The chain links TRBV25-1 to TRBJ1-5; TRBD1 agrees at 8 bases. Germline CDR1 reads MGHDK; CDR2 reads SYGVNS. The CDR3 is 12 amino acids. Unmatched junction bases numbered 4, after V lost 8 bases and J lost 7 bases. CDR3 residues: CASWTGKQPQHF. The CDR3 DNA reads TGTGCCAGCTGGACAGGGAAGCAGCCCCAGCATTTT.

This clone occurred once. The rearrangement joins TRBV19 to TRBJ1-1, with 9 bases matching TRBD1. This CDR3 has 12 residues. The V and J ends lost 7 bases and 4 bases, in that order; junction bases with no gene match: 1. The germline gives CDR1 LNHDA, CDR2 SQIVND (reference sequence). The chain's CDR3 is CASKDRGTEAFF. DNA of the CDR3: TGTGCCAGTAAGGACAGGGGCACTGAAGCTTTCTTT. Full variable domain (remainder filled in from reference TRBV19 and TRBJ1-1): DGGITQSPKYLFRKEGQNVTLSCEQNLNHDAMYWYRQDPGQGLRLIYYSQIVNDFQKGDIAEGYSVSREKKESFPLTVTSAQKNPTAFYLCASKDRGTEAFFGQGTRLTVV.

This chain uses TRBV15 with TRBJ2-7; a possible D gene is TRBD1 (7 bases). Germline V lookup: CDR1 LNHNV, CDR2 YYDKDF (reference sequence). CDR3 size: 15 residues. The V end was cut by 0 bases, the J end by 3 bases, with 12 bases between. This chain's CDR3 is CATSRDPRGDYEQYF. CDR3 bases: TGTGCCACCAGCAGAGATCCCAGGGGGGACTACGAGCAGTACTTC.

The chain links TRBV30 to TRBJ2-5; a possible D gene is TRBD2 (6 bases). The CDR3 length is 14 residues. Trimming stripped 0 bases from V and 4 bases from J, with 12 bases between. The germline V gene has CDR1 GTSNPN and CDR2 SVGIG (reference sequence). The CDR3 DNA reads TGTGCCTGGAGTGTGGGGAGGACCGTAGAGACCCAGTACTTC. As protein: CAWSVGRTVETQYF.

This chain connects TRBV30 to TRBJ1-2, with TRBD1 identical over 7 bases. This CDR3 has 15 amino acids. CDR1 is GTSNPN and CDR2 is SVGIG in the germline V gene (reference sequence). Losses at the gene ends were 4 bases for V and 6 bases for J; bases not matched to a gene: 14. CDR3 bases: TGTGCCTGGACGACAGGGAGGTTTCCAGGCAATGGCTACACCTTC. Translating gives CAWTTGRFPGNGYTF.

This chain connects TRBV7-6 to TRBJ2-1; TRBD2 matches at 10 bases. Germline trimming cut 4 bases from V and 4 bases from J; bases unmatched to any gene: 4. This CDR3 region has 15 residues. Germline CDR1 SGHVS, CDR2 FNYEAQ. The CDR3 DNA is TGTGCCAGCAGCTATACTAGCGGGACGTACAATGAGCAGTTCTTC. Its protein product is CASSYTSGTYNEQFF.

The rearrangement joins TRBV9 to TRBJ2-5; no firm D call. The CDR3 runs 13 residues. Germline-derived CDR1 and CDR2 are SGDLS and YYNGEE. V lost 0 bases to trimming and J lost 3 bases, with 6 bases between them. CDR3 amino acids: CASSVDREETQYF. The CDR3 DNA reads TGTGCCAGCAGCGTAGATCGGGAAGAGACCCAGTACTTC.

A few counts support this clone. The chain joins TRBV3-1 (or the pseudogene TRBV3-2) to TRBJ2-5; 9 bases are a match to TRBD2. Germline-derived CDR1 and CDR2 are LGHDT and YNNKEL (reference sequence). V lost 4 bases and J lost 2; bases outside the gene matches: 8. There are 16 residues in the CDR3. The CDR3 coding sequence is TGTGCCAGCAGCCGAGACATTAGCGGGGGTCAAGAGACCCAGTACTTC. It translates to CASSRDISGGQETQYF.

The chain uses TRBV6-5 and TRBJ2-5, with D possibly matching TRBD2 (6 bases). The ends were cut back, 10 bases at V and 5 bases at J, with 23 bases in the middle. The CDR3 contains 15 residues. Per the germline V gene, CDR1 is MNHEY and CDR2 is SVGAGI. This CDR3 is CATNPGDLMGETQYF. Written as DNA, the CDR3 is TGTGCCACCAACCCCGGGGACTTGATGGGGGAGACCCAGTACTTC.